What follows are 21 T cell receptor beta chains derived from one specimen sequenced in a study of technical replicates of blood from a few donors. Using immunoSEQ multiplex PCR, the repertoire was profiled, and TCRdb retains in-frame clones only, with some absent. The sample lists some 78,000 clones, just under 95% occurring once. The sample consisted of T cells isolated from PBMCs. These receptors all come from a human donor in good health.

This chain links TRBV5-6 with TRBJ2-1, with unresolved D. The V and J ends lost 0 bases and 8 bases respectively, with 6 bases between them. CDR1 and CDR2 (germline): SGHDT, YYEEEE. CDR3 length: 12 residues. The CDR3 loop is CASSLGVYEQFF. CDR3 in DNA: TGTGCCAGCAGCTTGGGCGTCTATGAGCAGTTCTTC.

This rearrangement joins TRBV6-1 to TRBJ2-5, with unresolved D. Trimming shortened V by 5 bases and J by 7 bases, and 14 bases separated the two germline ends. CDR1 is MNHNS and CDR2 is SASEGT in the germline V gene. The CDR3 consists of 13 residues. Here the CDR3 reads CASSPHPWLTQYF. As DNA, the CDR3 is TGTGCCAGCAGTCCGCACCCCTGGCTGACCCAGTACTTC.

V gene TRBV27 combines with J gene TRBJ2-7; TRBD2 aligns across 10 bases. Germline CDR1 is MNHEY and CDR2 is SMNVEV (reference sequence). The CDR3 spans 19 residues. V shed 6 bases and J 0 bases; nucleotides not matched to a gene: 17. In nucleotides, the CDR3 is TGTGCCAGCAGATTGACCGGGACAGCCCTAGCGGGAGTCTCCTACGAGCAGTACTTC. Translated, it gives CASRLTGTALAGVSYEQYF.

The chain combines TRBV7-9 with TRBJ2-1; 9 positions agree with TRBD2. V lost 3 bases and J lost 0; bases outside the gene matches: 9. Germline V gene lookup returns CDR1 SEHNR and CDR2 FQNEAQ (reference sequence). This CDR3 region has 18 residues. The CDR3 coding sequence is TGTGCCAGCAGCTTTCGAGGCGGGAGGGCGAGCTCCTACAATGAGCAGTTCTTC. Its translation: CASSFRGGRASSYNEQFF.

The chain joins TRBV29-1 to TRBJ2-1, with 9 bases aligning to TRBD2. Unmatched junction bases numbered 8, after V lost 8 bases and J lost 6 bases. CDR1 is SQVTM and CDR2 is ANQGSEA in the germline V gene. There are 13 residues in the CDR3. The CDR3 DNA follows: TGCAGCCTCTCGCCGGGACTAGCCAATGAGCAGTTCTTC. Translating it yields CSLSPGLANEQFF.

The chain couples TRBV5-6 to TRBJ2-5, with 12 bases identical to TRBD2. With V trimmed by 2 bases and J by 1 base, 3 bases remained unmatched. Looked up from germline, CDR1 is SGHDT and CDR2 is YYEEEE. The CDR3 covers 16 residues. DNA for the CDR3: TGTGCCAGCAGCTTTCTAGCGGGAGGGTTCCAAGAGACCCAGTACTTC. Translated: CASSFLAGGFQETQYF.

The CDR3 sequence: CAWTQGAQGYTF. The CDR3 DNA reads as TGTGCCTGGACGCAAGGGGCACAGGGCTACACCTTC. The V and J genes are TRBV30 and TRBJ1-2, with D maybe TRBD1 (5 bases). This CDR3 region has 12 residues. V was cut by 4 bases and J by 8 bases, with 14 bases left in between. The V gene's germline CDR1 is GTSNPN and CDR2 SVGIG (reference sequence).

The V call is TRBV19, the J call TRBJ1-4; 7 positions agree with TRBD1. This CDR3 is built from 19 residues. V gave up 2 bases and J gave up 0 bases; unmatched junction bases: 12. The germline V gene encodes CDR1 LNHDA and CDR2 SQIVND (reference sequence). This CDR3 reads CASSISRLRDSSTNEKLFF. The DNA for the CDR3 is TGTGCCAGTAGTATAAGCCGACTACGGGACAGTTCAACTAATGAAAAACTGTTTTTT. Filled out from reference TRBV19 and TRBJ1-4, the complete variable domain reads DGGITQSPKYLFRKEGQNVTLSCEQNLNHDAMYWYRQDPGQGLRLIYYSQIVNDFQKGDIAEGYSVSREKKESFPLTVTSAQKNPTAFYLCASSISRLRDSSTNEKLFFGSGTQLSVL.

The rearrangement uses TRBV7-9 and TRBJ1-1; no reliable D call. V dropped 1 base and J dropped 3 bases, with 12 bases sitting between them. The CDR3 sequence is 15 residues long. Germline V lookup: CDR1 SEHNR, CDR2 FQNEAQ (reference sequence). CDR3 residues: CASSLVHLSDTEAFF. The DNA for the CDR3 is TGTGCCAGCAGCTTAGTTCACCTTTCGGACACTGAAGCTTTCTTT.

The chain joins TRBV6-5 to TRBJ2-7; D is uncertain. Germline lookup yields CDR1 MNHEY and CDR2 SVGAGI. The CDR3 has 12 residues. Trimming stripped 4 bases from V and 3 bases from J, with 7 bases between. Written as DNA, the CDR3 is TGTGCCAGCAGTTCCGTCTTCTACGAGCAGTACTTC. It specifies CASSSVFYEQYF.

The rearrangement uses TRBV6-5 and TRBJ1-5; D perhaps matches TRBD1 (6 bases). The germline V gene has CDR1 MNHEY and CDR2 SVGAGI. The CDR3 is 13 amino acids. The V gene lost 3 bases and the J gene lost 5 bases, with 8 bases spanning the gap. CDR3 nucleotide sequence: TGTGCCAGCAGTTATCAGGGGTATCAGCCCCAGCATTTT. The encoded protein is CASSYQGYQPQHF.

The chain combines TRBV4-2 with TRBJ2-7, with 8 positions matching TRBD1. V shed 4 bases, J shed 5 bases, and the junction held 4 bases outside the gene matches. The CDR3 extends over 13 amino acids. CDR1 is LGHNA, CDR2 YNFKEQ, per germline. The CDR3 reads CASSLLTGDEQYF. The CDR3, as DNA: TGTGCCAGCAGCCTTTTGACAGGGGACGAGCAGTACTTC.

The chain recombines TRBV11-3 with TRBJ2-3; D gene ambiguous. V gave up 1 base and J gave up 0 bases, with 11 bases separating them. CDR1 is SGHNT and CDR2 is YENEEA in the germline V gene. This CDR3 contains 16 residues. Written as DNA, the CDR3 is TGTGCCAGCAGCTTAGGTGATAGCCTTAGCACAGATACGCAGTATTTT. Translating gives CASSLGDSLSTDTQYF.

The chain recombines TRBV5-1 with TRBJ2-1; 10 bases line up with TRBD2. This CDR3 comprises 16 residues. The trim removed 3 bases at V and 10 bases at J, leaving 13 bases unmatched. From germline, CDR1 is SGHRS and CDR2 YFSETQ. The CDR3 spells CASSWAASGGIGEQFF. The CDR3 DNA sequence: TGCGCCAGCAGCTGGGCAGCTAGCGGGGGAATAGGGGAGCAGTTCTTC. The full variable domain, in which reference TRBV5-1 and TRBJ2-1 provide the parts outside the CDR3, is KAGVTQTPRYLIKTRGQQVTLSCSPISGHRSVSWYQQTPGQGLQFLFEYFSETQRNKGNFPGRFSGRQFSNSRSEMNVSTLELGDSALYLCASSWAASGGIGEQFFGPGTRLTVL.

The chain uses TRBV5-1 and TRBJ1-1; possible D gene TRBD1, 5 bases. This CDR3 has 12 residues. Deletions cut 2 bases from V and 7 bases from J, with 9 bases between. Germline loops: CDR1 SGHRS, CDR2 YFSETQ. This CDR3 is CASSFGGFEAFF. CDR3 nucleotide sequence: TGCGCCAGCAGCTTCGGGGGATTTGAAGCTTTCTTT.

The V gene is TRBV28, the J gene TRBJ1-1; the D gene is possibly TRBD1 (6 bases). The CDR3 covers 12 residues. Trimming took 7 bases from V and 9 from J, leaving 15 bases between them. Germline V lookup: CDR1 MDHEN, CDR2 SYDVKM. CDR3 sequence reads: CASTPDRRQAFF. The CDR3 bases are TGTGCCAGCACTCCGGACAGACGTCAAGCTTTCTTT.

The rearrangement joins TRBV30 to TRBJ1-5, with TRBD1 identical over 7 bases. Germline V CDR1 and CDR2: GTSNPN, SVGIG (reference sequence). The V gene end was trimmed by 1 base and the J gene end by 6 bases; junction bases not matched to a gene: 3. The CDR3 has 13 residues. The CDR3 loop reads CAWSEGAGQPQHF. In DNA, the CDR3 is TGTGCCTGGAGTGAGGGGGCGGGTCAGCCCCAGCATTTT. Full variable domain (remainder filled in from reference TRBV30 and TRBJ1-5): SQTIHQWPATLVQPVGSPLSLECTVEGTSNPNLYWYRQAAGRGLQLLFYSVGIGQISSEVPQNLSASRPQDRQFILSSKKLLLSDSGFYLCAWSEGAGQPQHFGDGTRLSIL.

The V call is TRBV19, the J call TRBJ2-7; 7 bases align to TRBD1. Trimming removed 2 bases from V and 5 bases from J; junction bases left unmatched: 6. This CDR3 is 14 amino acids long. Germline loops: CDR1 LNHDA, CDR2 SQIVND (reference sequence). DNA of the CDR3: TGTGCCAGTAGTATAACAGGGGAAAGTAACGAGCAGTACTTC. This translates into CASSITGESNEQYF.

The rearrangement joins TRBV6-1 to TRBJ2-2; D not resolved. CDR3 length: 16 amino acids. Germline V lookup: CDR1 MNHNS, CDR2 SASEGT. Trimming took 4 bases from V and 2 from J, leaving 14 bases between them. Here the CDR3 DNA reads TGTGCCAGCAGTGTCGATGCGAGTGCCAACACCGGGGAGCTGTTTTTT. Translation: CASSVDASANTGELFF.

This clone came up once. The chain joins TRBV7-9 to TRBJ2-3, with D perhaps matching TRBD2 (5 bases). Germline-derived CDR1 and CDR2 are SEHNR and FQNEAQ (reference sequence). Trimming stripped 8 bases from V and 3 bases from J, with 12 bases between. This CDR3 region has 13 residues. The CDR3 sequence is CASPGSPTDTQYF. CDR3 coding DNA: TGTGCCAGCCCGGGGTCACCAACAGATACGCAGTATTTT. Filled out from reference TRBV7-9 and TRBJ2-3, the complete variable domain reads DTGVSQNPRHKITKRGQNVTFRCDPISEHNRLYWYRQTLGQGPEFLTYFQNEAQLEKSRLLSDRFSAERPKGSFSTLEIQRTEQGDSAMYLCASPGSPTDTQYFGPGTRLTVL.

The chain has TRBV18 and TRBJ1-2, with 7 bases matching TRBD1. The V segment lost 0 bases and the J segment 5 bases; nucleotides outside the gene matches: 6. This CDR3 is built from 15 residues. The germline V gene has CDR1 KGHSH and CDR2 LQKENI. CDR3: CASSPPRQGTYGYTF. CDR3 DNA sequence: TGTGCCAGCTCACCACCAAGACAGGGAACTTATGGCTACACCTTC.